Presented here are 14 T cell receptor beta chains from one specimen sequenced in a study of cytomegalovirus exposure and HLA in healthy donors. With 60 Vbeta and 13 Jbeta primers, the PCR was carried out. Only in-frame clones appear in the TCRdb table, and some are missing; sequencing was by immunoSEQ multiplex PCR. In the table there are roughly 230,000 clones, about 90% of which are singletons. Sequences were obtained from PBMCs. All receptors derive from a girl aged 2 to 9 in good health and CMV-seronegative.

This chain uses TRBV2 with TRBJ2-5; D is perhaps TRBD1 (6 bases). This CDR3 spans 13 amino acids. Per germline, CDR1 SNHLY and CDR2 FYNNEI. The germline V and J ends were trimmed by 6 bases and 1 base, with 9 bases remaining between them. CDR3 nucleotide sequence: TGTGCCAGCAGACAGGGTACCCAAGAGACCCAGTACTTC. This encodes CASRQGTQETQYF.

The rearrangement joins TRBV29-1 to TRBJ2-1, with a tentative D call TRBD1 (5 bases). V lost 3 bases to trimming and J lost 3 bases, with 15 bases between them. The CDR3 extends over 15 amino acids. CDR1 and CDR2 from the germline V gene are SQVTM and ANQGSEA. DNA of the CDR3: TGCAGCGTTGAGTCCGGGCAGGGTGACTACAATGAGCAGTTCTTC. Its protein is CSVESGQGDYNEQFF.

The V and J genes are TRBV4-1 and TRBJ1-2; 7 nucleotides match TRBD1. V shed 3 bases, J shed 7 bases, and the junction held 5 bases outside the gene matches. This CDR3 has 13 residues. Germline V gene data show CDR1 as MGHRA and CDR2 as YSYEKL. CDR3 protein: CASSHADRVGYTF. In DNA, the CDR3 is TGCGCCAGCAGCCATGCAGACAGGGTTGGCTACACCTTC.

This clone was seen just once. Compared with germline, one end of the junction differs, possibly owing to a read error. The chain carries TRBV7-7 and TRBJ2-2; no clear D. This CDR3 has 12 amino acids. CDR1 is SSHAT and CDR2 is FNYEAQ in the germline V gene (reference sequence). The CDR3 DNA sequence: TGTGCTAGCAGCACAGTGCCCGGGGAGCTGTTTTTT. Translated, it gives CASSTVPGELFF.

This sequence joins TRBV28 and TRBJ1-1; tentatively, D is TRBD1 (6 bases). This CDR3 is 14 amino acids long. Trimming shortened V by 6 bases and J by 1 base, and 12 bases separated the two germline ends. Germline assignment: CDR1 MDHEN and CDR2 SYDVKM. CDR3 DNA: TGTGCCAGCAGGTCTGGGACAACGAACACTGAAGCTTTCTTT. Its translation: CASRSGTTNTEAFF.

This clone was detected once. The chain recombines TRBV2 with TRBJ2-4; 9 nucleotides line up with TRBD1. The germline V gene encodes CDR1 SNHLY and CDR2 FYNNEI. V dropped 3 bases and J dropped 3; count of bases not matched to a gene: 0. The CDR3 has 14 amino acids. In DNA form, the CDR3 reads TGTGCCAGCAGTGAGACAGGGGGCAAAAACATTCAGTACTTC. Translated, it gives CASSETGGKNIQYF.

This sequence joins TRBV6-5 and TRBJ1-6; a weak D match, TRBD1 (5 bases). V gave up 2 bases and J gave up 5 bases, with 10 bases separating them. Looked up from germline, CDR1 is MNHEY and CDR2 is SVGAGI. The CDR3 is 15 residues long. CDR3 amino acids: CASSYGRVDNSPLHF. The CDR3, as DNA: TGTGCCAGCAGTTACGGCAGGGTCGATAATTCACCCCTCCACTTT.

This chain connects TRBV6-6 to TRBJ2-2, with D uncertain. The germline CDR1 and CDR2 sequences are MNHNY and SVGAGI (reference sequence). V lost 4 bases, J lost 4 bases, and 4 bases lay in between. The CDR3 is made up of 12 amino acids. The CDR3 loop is CASSSITGELFF. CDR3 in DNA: TGTGCCAGCAGTTCCATCACCGGGGAGCTGTTTTTT.

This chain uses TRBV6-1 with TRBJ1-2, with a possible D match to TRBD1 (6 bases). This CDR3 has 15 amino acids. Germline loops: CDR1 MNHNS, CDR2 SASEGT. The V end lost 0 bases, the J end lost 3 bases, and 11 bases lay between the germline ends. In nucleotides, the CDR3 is TGTGCCAGCAGTGAAGCATTAGGGGGTTACTATGGCTACACCTTC. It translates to CASSEALGGYYGYTF.

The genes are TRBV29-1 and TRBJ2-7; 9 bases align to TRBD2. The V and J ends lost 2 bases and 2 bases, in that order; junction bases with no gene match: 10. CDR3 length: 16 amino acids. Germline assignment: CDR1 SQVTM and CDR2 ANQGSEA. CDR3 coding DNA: TGCAGCGTTGAAACCGGCGGGAGGGGGTTTACCTACGAGCAGTACTTC. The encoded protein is CSVETGGRGFTYEQYF.

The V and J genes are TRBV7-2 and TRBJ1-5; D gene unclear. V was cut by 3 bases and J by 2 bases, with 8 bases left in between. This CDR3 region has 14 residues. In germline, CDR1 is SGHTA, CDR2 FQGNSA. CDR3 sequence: CASSFRAGNQPQHF. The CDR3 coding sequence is TGTGCCAGCAGCTTCCGAGCGGGCAATCAGCCCCAGCATTTT.

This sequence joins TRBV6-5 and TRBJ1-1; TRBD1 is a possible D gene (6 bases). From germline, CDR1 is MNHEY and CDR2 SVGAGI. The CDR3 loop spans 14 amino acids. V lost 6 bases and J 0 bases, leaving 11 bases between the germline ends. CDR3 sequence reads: CASRVGGMNTEAFF. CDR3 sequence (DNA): TGTGCCAGCAGGGTAGGGGGAATGAACACTGAAGCTTTCTTT.

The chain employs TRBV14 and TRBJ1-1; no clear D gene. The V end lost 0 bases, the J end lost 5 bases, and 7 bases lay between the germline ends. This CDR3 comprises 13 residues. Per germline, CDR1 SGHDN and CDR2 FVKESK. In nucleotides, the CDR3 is TGTGCCAGCAGCCAAGATCGGGTGACTGAAGCTTTCTTT. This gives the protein CASSQDRVTEAFF.

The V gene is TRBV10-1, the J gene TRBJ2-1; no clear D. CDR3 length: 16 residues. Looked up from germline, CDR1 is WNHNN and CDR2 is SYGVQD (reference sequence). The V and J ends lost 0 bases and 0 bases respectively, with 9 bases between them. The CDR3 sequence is CASSESVSSSYNEQFF. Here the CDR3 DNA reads TGCGCCAGCAGTGAGTCGGTGTCGAGCTCCTACAATGAGCAGTTCTTC.